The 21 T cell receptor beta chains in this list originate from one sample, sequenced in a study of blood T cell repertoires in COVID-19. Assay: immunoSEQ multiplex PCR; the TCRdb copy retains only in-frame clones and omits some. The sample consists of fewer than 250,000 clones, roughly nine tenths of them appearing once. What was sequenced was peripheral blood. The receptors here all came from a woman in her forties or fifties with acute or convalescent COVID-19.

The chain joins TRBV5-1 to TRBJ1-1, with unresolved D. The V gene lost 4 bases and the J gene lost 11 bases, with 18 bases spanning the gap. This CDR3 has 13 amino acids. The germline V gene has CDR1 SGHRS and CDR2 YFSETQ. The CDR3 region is CASSPGGGGGAFF. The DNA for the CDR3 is TGCGCCAGCAGCCCTGGTGGCGGCGGCGGTGCTTTCTTT.

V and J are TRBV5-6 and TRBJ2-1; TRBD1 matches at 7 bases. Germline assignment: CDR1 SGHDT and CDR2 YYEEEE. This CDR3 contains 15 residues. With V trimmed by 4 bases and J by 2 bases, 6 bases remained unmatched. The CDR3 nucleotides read TGTGCCAGCAGCGCCAGGGGGTTCACCTACAATGAGCAGTTCTTC. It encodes CASSARGFTYNEQFF.

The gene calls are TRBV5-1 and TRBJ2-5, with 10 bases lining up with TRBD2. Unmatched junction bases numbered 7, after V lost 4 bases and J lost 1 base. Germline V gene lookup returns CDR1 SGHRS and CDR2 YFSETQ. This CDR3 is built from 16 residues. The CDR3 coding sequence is TGCGCCAGCAGCCGCCTTAGCGGGGGGTTCCAAGAGACCCAGTACTTC. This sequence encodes CASSRLSGGFQETQYF.

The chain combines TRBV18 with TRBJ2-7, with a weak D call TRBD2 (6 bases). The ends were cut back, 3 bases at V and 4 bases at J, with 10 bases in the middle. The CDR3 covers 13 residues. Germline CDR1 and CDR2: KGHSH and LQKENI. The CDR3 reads CASSPSEGYEQYF. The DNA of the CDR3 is TGTGCCAGCTCACCTTCGGAGGGTTACGAGCAGTACTTC.

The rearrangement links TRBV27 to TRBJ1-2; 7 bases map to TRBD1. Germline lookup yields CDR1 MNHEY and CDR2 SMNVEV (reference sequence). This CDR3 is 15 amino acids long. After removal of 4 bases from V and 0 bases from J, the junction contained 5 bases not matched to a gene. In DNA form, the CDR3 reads TGTGCCAGCAGTTCGGGGGACAGCACTAACTATGGCTACACCTTC. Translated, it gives CASSSGDSTNYGYTF.

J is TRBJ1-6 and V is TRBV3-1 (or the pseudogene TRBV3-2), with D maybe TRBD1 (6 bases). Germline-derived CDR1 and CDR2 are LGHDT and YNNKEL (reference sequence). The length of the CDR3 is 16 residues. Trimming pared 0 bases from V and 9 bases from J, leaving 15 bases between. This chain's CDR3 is CASSQDSGGGGSPLHF. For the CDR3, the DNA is TGTGCCAGCAGCCAAGATTCAGGAGGGGGGGGTTCACCCCTCCACTTT.

The CDR3 loop is CASSPGTGVNYGYTF. Here the CDR3 DNA reads TGTGCCAGCAGCCCCGGGACAGGGGTGAACTATGGCTACACCTTC. J is TRBJ1-2 and V is TRBV7-2, with 10 nucleotides matching TRBD1. The CDR3 contains 15 residues. After removal of 5 bases from V and 2 bases from J, the junction contained 5 bases not matched to a gene. Germline CDR1 and CDR2: SGHTA and FQGNSA.

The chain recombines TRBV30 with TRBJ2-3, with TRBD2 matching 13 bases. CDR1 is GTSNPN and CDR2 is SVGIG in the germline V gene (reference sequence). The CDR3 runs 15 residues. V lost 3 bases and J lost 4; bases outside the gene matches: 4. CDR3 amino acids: CAWRGGLAGADTQYF. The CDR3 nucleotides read TGTGCCTGGAGGGGAGGACTAGCGGGGGCAGATACGCAGTATTTT.

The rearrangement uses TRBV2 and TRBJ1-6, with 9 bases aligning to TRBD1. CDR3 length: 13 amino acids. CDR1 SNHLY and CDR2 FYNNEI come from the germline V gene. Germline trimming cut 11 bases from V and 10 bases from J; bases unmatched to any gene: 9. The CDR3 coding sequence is TGTGCCGGAACCGGGACAGGGTGGTCACCCCTCCACTTT. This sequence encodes CAGTGTGWSPLHF.

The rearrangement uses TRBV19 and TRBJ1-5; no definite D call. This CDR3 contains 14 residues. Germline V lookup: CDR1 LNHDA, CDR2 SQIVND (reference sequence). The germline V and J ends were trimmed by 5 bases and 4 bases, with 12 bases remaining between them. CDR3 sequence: CASSSGLTNQPQHF. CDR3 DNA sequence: TGTGCCAGTAGTTCTGGACTGACAAATCAGCCCCAGCATTTT.

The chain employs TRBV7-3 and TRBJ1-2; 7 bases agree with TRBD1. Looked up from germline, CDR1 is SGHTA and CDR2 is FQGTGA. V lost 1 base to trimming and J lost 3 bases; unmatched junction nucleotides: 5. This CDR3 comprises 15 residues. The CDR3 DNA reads TGTGCCAGCAGCTTAAGGACAGACAGGGACTATGGCTACACCTTC. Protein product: CASSLRTDRDYGYTF.

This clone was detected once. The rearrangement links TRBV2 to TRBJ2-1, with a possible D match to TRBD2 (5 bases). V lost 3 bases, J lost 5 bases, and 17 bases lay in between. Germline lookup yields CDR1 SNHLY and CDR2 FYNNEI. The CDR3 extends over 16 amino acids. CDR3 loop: CASSDGRGFLHNEQFF. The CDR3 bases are TGTGCCAGCAGTGACGGTCGAGGGTTCCTCCACAATGAGCAGTTCTTC.

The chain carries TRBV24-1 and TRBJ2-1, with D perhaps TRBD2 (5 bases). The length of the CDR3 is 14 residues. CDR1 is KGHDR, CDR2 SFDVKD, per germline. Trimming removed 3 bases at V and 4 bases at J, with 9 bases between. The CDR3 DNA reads TGTGCCACCAGTGATCCCCGGGGATACAATGAGCAGTTCTTC. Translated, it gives CATSDPRGYNEQFF.

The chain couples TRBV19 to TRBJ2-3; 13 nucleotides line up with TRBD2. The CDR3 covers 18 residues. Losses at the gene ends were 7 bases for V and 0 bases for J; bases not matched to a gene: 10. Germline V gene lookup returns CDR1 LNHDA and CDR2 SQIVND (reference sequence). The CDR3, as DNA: TGTGCCAGTACCCCTAAGGGGACTAGCGGGGATAGCACAGATACGCAGTATTTT. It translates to CASTPKGTSGDSTDTQYF.

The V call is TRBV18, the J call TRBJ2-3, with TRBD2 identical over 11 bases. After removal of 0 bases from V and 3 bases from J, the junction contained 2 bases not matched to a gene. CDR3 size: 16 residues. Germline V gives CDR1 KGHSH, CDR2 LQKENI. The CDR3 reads CASSPPTSGRTDTQYF. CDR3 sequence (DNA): TGTGCCAGCTCACCACCAACTAGCGGGAGAACAGATACGCAGTATTTT.

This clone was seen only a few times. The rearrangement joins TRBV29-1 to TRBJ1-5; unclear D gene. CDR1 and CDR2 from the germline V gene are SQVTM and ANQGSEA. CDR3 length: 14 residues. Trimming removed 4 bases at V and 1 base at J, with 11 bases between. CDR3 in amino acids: CSVGDGGSNQPQHF. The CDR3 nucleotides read TGCAGCGTTGGCGACGGCGGGAGCAATCAGCCCCAGCATTTT.

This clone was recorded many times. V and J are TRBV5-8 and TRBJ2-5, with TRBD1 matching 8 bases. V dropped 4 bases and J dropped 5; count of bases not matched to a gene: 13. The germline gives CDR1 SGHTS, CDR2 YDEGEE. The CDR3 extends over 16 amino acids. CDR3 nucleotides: TGTGCCAGCAGCCTCCATGAGGCAGGGGGCCGGGAGACCCAGTACTTC. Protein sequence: CASSLHEAGGRETQYF.

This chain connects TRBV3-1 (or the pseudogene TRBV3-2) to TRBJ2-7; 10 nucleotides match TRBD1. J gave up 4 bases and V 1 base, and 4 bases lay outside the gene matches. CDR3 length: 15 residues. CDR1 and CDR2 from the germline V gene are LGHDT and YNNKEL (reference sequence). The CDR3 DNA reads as TGTGCCAGCAGCCAAGCCCGGACAGGGGGATACGAGCAGTACTTC. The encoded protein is CASSQARTGGYEQYF.

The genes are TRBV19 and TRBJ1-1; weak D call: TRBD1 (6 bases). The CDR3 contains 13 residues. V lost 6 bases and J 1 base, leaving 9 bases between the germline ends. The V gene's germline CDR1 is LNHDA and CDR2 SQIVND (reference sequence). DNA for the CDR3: TGTGCCAGTAGCTTACAGGGGAACACTGAAGCTTTCTTT. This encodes CASSLQGNTEAFF.

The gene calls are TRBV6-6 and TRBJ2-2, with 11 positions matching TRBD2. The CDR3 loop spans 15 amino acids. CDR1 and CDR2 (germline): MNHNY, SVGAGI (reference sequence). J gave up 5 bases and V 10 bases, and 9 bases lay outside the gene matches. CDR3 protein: CATAGTSGRTGELFF. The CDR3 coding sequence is TGTGCCACCGCCGGGACTAGCGGCCGAACCGGGGAGCTGTTTTTT.

CDR3 in DNA: TGTGCCAGCAGCTTGGAGGAGCGGGGGCCGAGCACAGATACGCAGTATTTT. It is translated as CASSLEERGPSTDTQYF. J is TRBJ2-3 and V is TRBV5-5; the match to TRBD2 covers 8 bases. The CDR3 length is 17 residues. Germline trimming cut 0 bases from V and 0 bases from J; bases unmatched to any gene: 6. The germline CDR1 and CDR2 sequences are SGHKS and YYEKEE (reference sequence).